The 31 T cell receptor beta chains below all came from one sample that was sequenced in a study of cytomegalovirus exposure and HLA in healthy donors. PCR used 60 Vbeta primers and 13 Jbeta primers. Profiled with immunoSEQ multiplex PCR; TCRdb holds only in-frame clones, not every one. This sample has 100,000 or so clones, with roughly 71% found just once. Sequenced material: PBMCs. Receptor source: a woman between 40 and 50 years old in good health and CMV-seronegative.

The chain carries TRBV9 and TRBJ1-1; D remains unclear. The CDR3 extends over 13 amino acids. V was cut by 0 bases and J by 1 base, with 4 bases left in between. Germline-derived CDR1 and CDR2 are SGDLS and YYNGEE. CDR3 DNA: TGTGCCAGCAGCGTAGAACAGAACACTGAAGCTTTCTTT. The encoded protein is CASSVEQNTEAFF. Full variable domain (remainder filled in from reference TRBV9 and TRBJ1-1): DSGVTQTPKHLITATGQRVTLRCSPRSGDLSVYWYQQSLDQGLQFLIQYYNGEERAKGNILERFSAQQFPDLHSELNLSSLELGDSALYFCASSVEQNTEAFFGQGTRLTVV.

The J gene is TRBJ1-2, the V gene TRBV10-3; possible D gene TRBD1, 6 bases. This CDR3 comprises 13 residues. Germline V gene sequence: CDR1 ENHRY, CDR2 SYGVKD. V was clipped by 6 bases and J by 7 bases, with 15 bases between them. CDR3 region: CAISSDRFTGYTF. The CDR3 region has the DNA TGTGCCATCAGCTCCGACAGGTTTACTGGCTACACCTTC.

The gene calls are TRBV5-6 and TRBJ2-7, with TRBD1 identical over 7 bases. Germline CDR1 and CDR2: SGHDT and YYEEEE. The CDR3 loop spans 13 amino acids. Germline trimming cut 4 bases from V and 1 base from J; bases unmatched to any gene: 2. In DNA form, the CDR3 reads TGTGCCAGCAGCGCGGACAGGTCCTACGAGCAGTACTTC. As protein: CASSADRSYEQYF.

The table lists this clone with a few counts. The chain recombines TRBV4-1 with TRBJ2-1; D gene unclear. The CDR3 covers 15 residues. Germline lookup yields CDR1 MGHRA and CDR2 YSYEKL. Trimming took off 4 bases at V and 0 bases at J, with 10 bases between the two ends. CDR3 loop: CASSPVASSYNEQFF. The CDR3 nucleotides read TGCGCCAGCAGCCCCGTAGCTAGCTCCTACAATGAGCAGTTCTTC.

The chain recombines TRBV5-4 with TRBJ2-1, with TRBD2 identical over 8 bases. J lost 0 bases, V lost 3 bases, and 5 bases had no gene match. Germline CDR1 and CDR2: SGHNT and YYREEE (reference sequence). The CDR3 has 16 residues. Here the CDR3 reads CASSSRRGDSYNEQFF. The CDR3 region has the DNA TGTGCCAGCAGCTCCCGGCGGGGGGACTCCTACAATGAGCAGTTCTTC.

This clone is a singleton in its sample. The rearrangement joins TRBV12-5 to TRBJ1-1; TRBD1 matches 9 bases. The CDR3 contains 19 residues. Germline V gene data show CDR1 as LGHNT and CDR2 as FRNRAP. J lost 4 bases, V lost 1 base, and 16 bases had no gene match. The CDR3 DNA reads as TGTGCTAGTGGTTTGGCCGGGACAGGGACTAGTCGGCGAACCACTGAAGCTTTCTTT. This gives the protein CASGLAGTGTSRRTTEAFF.

The chain uses TRBV15 and TRBJ2-2, with a tentative D call TRBD2 (5 bases). V shed 3 bases and J shed 13 bases, with 18 bases lying between them. Germline loops: CDR1 LNHNV, CDR2 YYDKDF (reference sequence). The length of the CDR3 is 14 residues. For the CDR3, the DNA is TGTGCCACCAGCAGTGTGTCCCTCCGGGCGGGGCTGTTTTTT. Translation: CATSSVSLRAGLFF. The full variable domain, completed using reference TRBV15 and TRBJ2-2, is DAMVIQNPRYQVTQFGKPVTLSCSQTLNHNVMYWYQQKSSQAPKLLFHYYDKDFNNEADTPDNFQSRRPNTSFCFLDIRSPGLGDTAMYLCATSSVSLRAGLFFGEGSRLTVL.

The V gene is TRBV7-9, the J gene TRBJ1-6; 9 bases line up with TRBD1. The junction had 7 bases not matched to a gene; V was cut back by 4 bases and J by 6 bases. The CDR3 extends over 16 amino acids. Germline-derived CDR1 and CDR2 are SEHNR and FQNEAQ (reference sequence). The CDR3: CASSSTGGGPNSPLHF. DNA of the CDR3: TGTGCCAGCAGCTCTACAGGGGGCGGACCTAATTCACCCCTCCACTTT. The full variable domain, its missing parts supplied by reference TRBV7-9 and TRBJ1-6, is DTGVSQNPRHKITKRGQNVTFRCDPISEHNRLYWYRQTLGQGPEFLTYFQNEAQLEKSRLLSDRFSAERPKGSFSTLEIQRTEQGDSAMYLCASSSTGGGPNSPLHFGNGTRLTVT.

This chain uses TRBV5-1 with TRBJ1-1; a weak D match, TRBD1 (5 bases). The V end was cut by 4 bases, the J end by 1 base, with 11 bases between. Germline assignment: CDR1 SGHRS and CDR2 YFSETQ. The CDR3 runs to 14 residues. The DNA for the CDR3 is TGCGCCAGCAGCCGGGGGTCTGGGAACACTGAAGCTTTCTTT. This gives the protein CASSRGSGNTEAFF.

The chain carries TRBV19 and TRBJ2-1; 12 bases are shared with TRBD2. CDR1 and CDR2 from the germline V gene are LNHDA and SQIVND (reference sequence). This CDR3 comprises 17 residues. V was pared by 8 bases and J by 0 bases, with 8 bases of the junction left unmatched. The CDR3 coding sequence is TGTGCCAGTTCGGGACTAGCGGGTGAAATCTCCTACAATGAGCAGTTCTTC. Protein product: CASSGLAGEISYNEQFF. The variable domain in full, with the rest retrieved from reference TRBV19 and TRBJ2-1, is DGGITQSPKYLFRKEGQNVTLSCEQNLNHDAMYWYRQDPGQGLRLIYYSQIVNDFQKGDIAEGYSVSREKKESFPLTVTSAQKNPTAFYLCASSGLAGEISYNEQFFGPGTRLTVL.

The rearrangement links TRBV5-6 to TRBJ1-2; the D is unclear. Germline V lookup: CDR1 SGHDT, CDR2 YYEEEE. Trimming removed 0 bases at V and 2 bases at J, with 14 bases between. The CDR3 spans 16 residues. CDR3 nucleotides: TGTGCCAGCAGCTTGGTGGCACAGCTTGGCAACTATGGCTACACCTTC. It yields the protein CASSLVAQLGNYGYTF.

The rearrangement links TRBV19 to TRBJ1-2; 8 nucleotides match TRBD1. This CDR3 comprises 11 residues. CDR1 and CDR2 (germline): LNHDA, SQIVND (reference sequence). After removal of 7 bases from V and 8 bases from J, the junction contained 3 bases not matched to a gene. CDR3 amino acids: CASTSGGGYTF. The CDR3 nucleotides are TGTGCCAGTACGTCAGGGGGCGGCTACACCTTC.

V gene TRBV7-9 combines with J gene TRBJ2-2; no firm D call. Germline V gene sequence: CDR1 SEHNR, CDR2 FQNEAQ (reference sequence). With 5 bases removed from V and 4 bases from J, the gap between germline ends came to 17 bases. The CDR3 is made up of 16 amino acids. The CDR3 protein is CASSQDRTLSTGELFF. As DNA, the CDR3 is TGTGCCAGCAGCCAAGATCGTACCCTATCCACCGGGGAGCTGTTTTTT.

This clone appeared a few times. The rearrangement uses TRBV10-2 and TRBJ1-1, with D maybe TRBD1 (6 bases). The CDR3 is 13 amino acids. CDR1 WSHSY and CDR2 SAAADI come from the germline V gene. V lost 0 bases and J lost 4, with 6 bases in between. This chain's CDR3 is CASSESDSTEAFF. In DNA form, the CDR3 reads TGCGCCAGCAGTGAGTCGGACAGCACTGAAGCTTTCTTT.

V is TRBV7-8 and J is TRBJ1-1; no firm D call. The CDR3 is made up of 11 amino acids. V was cut by 4 bases and J by 8 bases, with 8 bases left in between. Germline values: CDR1 SGHVS, CDR2 FQNEAQ. The CDR3 is CASSSRSEAFF. For the CDR3, the DNA is TGTGCCAGCAGCTCCCGGTCGGAAGCTTTCTTT.

The chain uses TRBV4-1 and TRBJ1-4, with D possibly being TRBD1 (6 bases). V lost 0 bases, J lost 3 bases, and 11 bases lay in between. CDR1 and CDR2 from the germline V gene are MGHRA and YSYEKL. This CDR3 is 16 amino acids long. CDR3 DNA sequence: TGCGCCAGCAGCCAAGACCCGACAGGCCCTAATGAAAAACTGTTTTTT. Amino acid sequence: CASSQDPTGPNEKLFF.

The rearrangement links TRBV19 to TRBJ1-1; maybe TRBD1 (6 bases). V lost 6 bases to trimming and J lost 5 bases, with 13 bases between them. The CDR3 runs 13 residues. Looked up from germline, CDR1 is LNHDA and CDR2 is SQIVND (reference sequence). CDR3 protein: CASSAQGGTEAFF. The CDR3 DNA reads as TGTGCCAGTAGCGCACAGGGAGGGACTGAAGCTTTCTTT.

The sample holds a few counts of this clone. This chain links TRBV7-2 with TRBJ2-7; weak D call: TRBD2 (5 bases). The V end lost 5 bases, the J end lost 11 bases, and 28 bases lay between the germline ends. Germline V gives CDR1 SGHTA, CDR2 FQGNSA. The CDR3 is made up of 16 amino acids. CDR3 DNA sequence: TGTGCCAGCAGCGATGGACTTCTAGCCCCCTCCTACGGAAAGTACTTC. Its translation: CASSDGLLAPSYGKYF.

This clone came up once. The V gene is TRBV7-3, the J gene TRBJ2-1; 7 nucleotides agree with TRBD1. Germline-derived CDR1 and CDR2 are SGHTA and FQGTGA. This CDR3 has 16 residues. Losses at the gene ends were 5 bases for V and 5 bases for J; bases not matched to a gene: 12. The CDR3 coding sequence is TGTGCCAGCAGCCCCCTAGGGGGCGACTACAACAATGAGCAGTTCTTC. Amino acids: CASSPLGGDYNNEQFF.

This sequence joins TRBV29-1 and TRBJ2-3; 8 bases agree with TRBD1. Germline assignment: CDR1 SQVTM and CDR2 ANQGSEA. V trimming: 6 bases; J trimming: 0 bases; junction bases outside the gene matches: 2. CDR3 length: 13 amino acids. As DNA, the CDR3 is TGCAGCGTCACAGGGGGGAGCACAGATACGCAGTATTTT. Its protein product is CSVTGGSTDTQYF.

The V gene is TRBV2, the J gene TRBJ2-3; D is perhaps TRBD2 (5 bases). The CDR3 contains 11 residues. Germline V gene lookup returns CDR1 SNHLY and CDR2 FYNNEI. V was trimmed by 9 bases and J by 9 bases, leaving 13 bases between them. CDR3 in amino acids: CASGGSATQYF. CDR3 DNA: TGTGCCAGTGGCGGGTCAGCCACGCAGTATTTT.

This clone is medium-sized in the sample. This sequence joins TRBV4-3 and TRBJ1-1; no firm D call. Trimming removed 0 bases at V and 1 base at J, with 15 bases between. Germline CDR1 is LGHNA and CDR2 is YSLEER. CDR3 length equals 17 residues. CDR3 sequence: CASSQESPTGRNTEAFF. As DNA, the CDR3 is TGCGCCAGCAGCCAAGAATCCCCAACCGGGAGGAACACTGAAGCTTTCTTT.

The V call is TRBV2, the J call TRBJ2-1, with D possibly matching TRBD1 (5 bases). The CDR3 spans 16 residues. Looked up from germline, CDR1 is SNHLY and CDR2 is FYNNEI. V lost 1 base and J lost 0, with 10 bases in between. DNA of the CDR3: TGTGCCAGCAGTGAAGACCCAACAGGCTCCTACAATGAGCAGTTCTTC. Its protein product is CASSEDPTGSYNEQFF.

The table lists this clone with a few counts. V is TRBV4-1 and J is TRBJ2-4; weak D call: TRBD2 (5 bases). The germline V gene has CDR1 MGHRA and CDR2 YSYEKL. The CDR3 has 15 residues. The V end lost 4 bases, the J end lost 3 bases, and 13 bases lay between the germline ends. The CDR3 coding sequence is TGCGCCAGCAGCCTACTCGGGGTGGACAAAAACATTCAGTACTTC. It encodes CASSLLGVDKNIQYF.

V usage is TRBV19 and J usage is TRBJ2-7; no clear D gene. The CDR3 is 11 residues long. Per the germline V gene, CDR1 is LNHDA and CDR2 is SQIVND (reference sequence). V lost 6 bases and J lost 6, with 9 bases in between. The CDR3 nucleotides are TGTGCCAGTAGGGCTGGAGTCGAGCAGTACTTC. It is translated as CASRAGVEQYF.

This chain connects TRBV5-1 to TRBJ1-1; D is undetermined. Between the trimmed V and J ends, which lost 4 bases and 1 base, there was a span of 11 bases. The CDR3 totals 14 residues. CDR1 is SGHRS and CDR2 is YFSETQ in the germline V gene. CDR3 loop: CASSSASTNTEAFF. The DNA for the CDR3 is TGCGCCAGCAGCAGCGCTAGTACGAACACTGAAGCTTTCTTT.

This sequence joins TRBV27 and TRBJ1-2; D is unresolved. Germline assignment: CDR1 MNHEY and CDR2 SMNVEV (reference sequence). This CDR3 spans 12 amino acids. V was pared by 6 bases and J by 3 bases, with 8 bases between. The chain's CDR3 is CASRTFDYGYTF. In nucleotides, the CDR3 is TGTGCCAGCAGGACTTTTGACTATGGCTACACCTTC.

This clone appeared a few times. This chain uses TRBV5-4 with TRBJ1-4, with D possibly matching TRBD1 (5 bases). There are 15 residues in the CDR3. Trimming left V 4 bases short and J 7 bases short, with 17 bases between. Germline V gives CDR1 SGHNT, CDR2 YYREEE (reference sequence). The CDR3 DNA sequence: TGTGCCAGCAGCCCGGCCCGGGGCGGGGGTGAAAAACTGTTTTTT. Translating gives CASSPARGGGEKLFF. Drawing the rest from reference TRBV5-4 and TRBJ1-4, the complete variable domain is ETGVTQSPTHLIKTRGQQVTLRCSSQSGHNTVSWYQQALGQGPQFIFQYYREEENGRGNFPPRFSGLQFPNYSSELNVNALELDDSALYLCASSPARGGGEKLFFGSGTQLSVL.

The chain carries TRBV10-2 and TRBJ2-1; 15 bases align to TRBD2. Trimming at V came to 6 bases and at J to 9 bases, leaving 9 bases not matched to a gene. CDR1 is WSHSY, CDR2 SAAADI, per germline. The CDR3 has 16 residues. The CDR3: CASSLKGLAGGREQFF. In DNA form, the CDR3 reads TGCGCCAGCAGCCTAAAAGGACTAGCGGGGGGGCGTGAGCAGTTCTTC.

This chain connects TRBV4-1 to TRBJ2-3, with TRBD2 identical over 15 bases. Germline V CDR1 and CDR2: MGHRA, YSYEKL. The J segment lost 4 bases and the V segment lost 2 bases, leaving 1 base of the junction unmatched. The CDR3 consists of 16 residues. Written as DNA, the CDR3 is TGCGCCAGCAGCCAATGGACTAGCGGGGGGGCAGATACGCAGTATTTT. Encoded protein: CASSQWTSGGADTQYF.

The chain links TRBV5-1 to TRBJ2-1; 8 bases are a match to TRBD1. The germline gives CDR1 SGHRS, CDR2 YFSETQ. The junction had 4 bases not matched to a gene; V was cut back by 5 bases and J by 0 bases. The CDR3 sequence is 15 residues long. CDR3 region: CASSRQGSSYNEQFF. The CDR3 DNA is TGCGCCAGCAGTCGACAGGGGAGCTCCTACAATGAGCAGTTCTTC.